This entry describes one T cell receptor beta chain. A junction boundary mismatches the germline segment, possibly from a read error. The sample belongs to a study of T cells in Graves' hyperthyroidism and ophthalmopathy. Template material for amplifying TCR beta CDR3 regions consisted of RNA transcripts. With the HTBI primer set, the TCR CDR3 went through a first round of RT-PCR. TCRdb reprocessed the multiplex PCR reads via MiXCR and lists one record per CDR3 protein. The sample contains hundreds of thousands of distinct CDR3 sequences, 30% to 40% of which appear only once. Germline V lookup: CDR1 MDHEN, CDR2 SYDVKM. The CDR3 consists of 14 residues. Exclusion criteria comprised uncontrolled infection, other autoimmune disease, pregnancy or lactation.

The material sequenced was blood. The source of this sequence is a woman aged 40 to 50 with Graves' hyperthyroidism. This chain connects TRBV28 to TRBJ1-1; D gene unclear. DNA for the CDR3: TGTGCCAGCAGTTTATTAAGGGTGGGAACTGAAGCTTCCTTT. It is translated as CASSLLRVGTEASF.